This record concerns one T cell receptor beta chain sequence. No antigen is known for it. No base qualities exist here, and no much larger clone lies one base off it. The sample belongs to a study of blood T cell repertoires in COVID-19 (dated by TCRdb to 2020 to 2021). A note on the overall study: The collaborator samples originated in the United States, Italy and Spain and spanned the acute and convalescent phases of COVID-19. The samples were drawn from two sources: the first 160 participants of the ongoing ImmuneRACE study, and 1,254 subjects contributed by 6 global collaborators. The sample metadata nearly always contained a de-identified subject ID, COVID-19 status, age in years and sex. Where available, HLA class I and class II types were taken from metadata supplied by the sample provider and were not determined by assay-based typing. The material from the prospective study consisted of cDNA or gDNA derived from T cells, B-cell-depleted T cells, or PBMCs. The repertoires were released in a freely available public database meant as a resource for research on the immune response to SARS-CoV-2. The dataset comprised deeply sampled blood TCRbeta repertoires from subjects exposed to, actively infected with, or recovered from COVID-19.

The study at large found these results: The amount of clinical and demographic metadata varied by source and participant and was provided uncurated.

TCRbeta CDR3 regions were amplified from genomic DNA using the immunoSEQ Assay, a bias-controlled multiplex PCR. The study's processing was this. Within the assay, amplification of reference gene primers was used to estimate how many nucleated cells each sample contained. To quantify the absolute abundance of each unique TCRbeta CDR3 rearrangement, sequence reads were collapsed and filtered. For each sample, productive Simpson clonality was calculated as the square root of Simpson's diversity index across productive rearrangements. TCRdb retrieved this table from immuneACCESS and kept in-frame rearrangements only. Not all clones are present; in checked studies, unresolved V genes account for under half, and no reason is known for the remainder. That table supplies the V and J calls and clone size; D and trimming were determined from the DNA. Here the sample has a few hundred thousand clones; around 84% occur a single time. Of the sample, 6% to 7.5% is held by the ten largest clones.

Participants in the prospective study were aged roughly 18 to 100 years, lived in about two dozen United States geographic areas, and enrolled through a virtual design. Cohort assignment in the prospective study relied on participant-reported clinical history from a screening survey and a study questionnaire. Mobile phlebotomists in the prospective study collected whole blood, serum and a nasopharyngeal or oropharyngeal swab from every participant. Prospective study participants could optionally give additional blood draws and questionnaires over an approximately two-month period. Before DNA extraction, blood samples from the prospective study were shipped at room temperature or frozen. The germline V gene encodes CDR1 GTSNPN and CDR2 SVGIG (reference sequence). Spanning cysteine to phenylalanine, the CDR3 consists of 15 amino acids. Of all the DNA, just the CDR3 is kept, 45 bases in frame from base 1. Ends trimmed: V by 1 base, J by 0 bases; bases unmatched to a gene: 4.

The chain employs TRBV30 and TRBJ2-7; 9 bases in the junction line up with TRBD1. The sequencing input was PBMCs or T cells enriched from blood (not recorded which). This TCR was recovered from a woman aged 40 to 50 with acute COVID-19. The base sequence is TGTGCCTGGAGTGGGGACAGGGATGGCTCCTACGAGCAGTACTTC. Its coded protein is CAWSGDRDGSYEQYF.